The clone carrying this T cell receptor (beta chain) was counted ten times or more. The target antigen is unknown. The sample belongs to a study of spatial heterogeneity in lung cancer. The library protocol tagged each TCR cDNA with a unique molecular identifier. TCRdb independently ran MiXCR on the 5' RACE reads; one entry per CDR3 protein. The sample shows over 50,000 distinct CDR3 sequences, roughly 6.4% of them seen only once. Time point of the sample: sample taken at primary tumor resection. Sequencing of whole RNA from tumor, nontumor lung or frozen PBMC involved no sorting. The V gene's germline CDR1 is DFQATT and CDR2 SNEGSKA (reference sequence). Trimming at V came to 1 base and at J to 6 bases, leaving 4 bases not matched to a gene. This CDR3 contains 13 residues. Study results and limitations: More often at tumor resection than at routine follow-up, ubiquitous expanded tumor TCRs were detected in the blood.

V is TRBV20-1 and J is TRBJ2-7; TRBD2 matches 9 bases. The sample was PBMCs, taken at surgery. The sequence came from a female donor with early-stage non-small cell lung cancer. The CDR3: CSARGGRASEQYF. CDR3 DNA sequence: TGCAGTGCTAGAGGCGGGAGGGCCTCCGAGCAGTACTTC.